This paragraph reports one T cell receptor beta chain. Germline CDR1 and CDR2: SGHVS and FNYEAQ. The CDR3 runs to 14 residues. V was clipped by 5 bases and J by 5 bases, with 16 bases between them. This specimen comes from a study of cytomegalovirus exposure and HLA in healthy donors. With 60 Vbeta and 13 Jbeta primers, the PCR was carried out. The data were produced by immunoSEQ multiplex PCR, yet TCRdb's version contains in-frame clones alone and is incomplete. The sample carries roughly 160,000 clones, approximately 71% recorded once. Sequencing used PBMCs. V usage is TRBV7-6 and J usage is TRBJ2-7, with a tentative D call TRBD1 (5 bases). This clonotype was obtained from a woman between 18 and 30 years old in good health and CMV-seropositive. The CDR3 nucleotides are TGTGCCAGCAGCAAGAGGACAAATGGCGACGAGCAGTACTTC. As protein: CASSKRTNGDEQYF. Filled out from reference TRBV7-6 and TRBJ2-7, the complete variable domain reads GAGVSQSPRYKVTKRGQDVALRCDPISGHVSLYWYRQALGQGPEFLTYFNYEAQQDKSGLPNDRFSAERPEGSISTLTIQRTEQRDSAMYRCASSKRTNGDEQYFGPGTRLTVT.